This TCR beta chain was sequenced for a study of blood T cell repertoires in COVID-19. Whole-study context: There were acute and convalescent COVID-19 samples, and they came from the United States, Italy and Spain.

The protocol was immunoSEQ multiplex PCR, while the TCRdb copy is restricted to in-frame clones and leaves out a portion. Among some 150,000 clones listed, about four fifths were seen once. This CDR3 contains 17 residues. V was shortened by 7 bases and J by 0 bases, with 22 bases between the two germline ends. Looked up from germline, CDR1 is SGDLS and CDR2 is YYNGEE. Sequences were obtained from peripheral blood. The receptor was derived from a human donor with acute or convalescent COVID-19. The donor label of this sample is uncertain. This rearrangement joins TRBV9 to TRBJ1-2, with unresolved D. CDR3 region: CASSLRGNYLTNYGYTF. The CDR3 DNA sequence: TGTGCCAGCTCCCTTAGAGGGAACTACCTTACTAACTATGGCTACACCTTC.